Reported below is one TCR beta chain. Study processing details: Estimation of nucleated cell counts relied on the amplification of reference gene primers. Measured with immunoSEQ multiplex PCR; TCRdb has only the in-frame clones, and not every one. From that table come the V and J calls and clone size; the DNA was used to work out D and trimming. The sample shows more than 250,000 clones, about 80% of them seen only once. Germline CDR1 is SGHNT and CDR2 is YYREEE (reference sequence). This CDR3 contains 15 residues. After removal of 4 bases from V and 2 bases from J, the junction contained 7 bases not matched to a gene. The sample is drawn from a study of blood T cell repertoires in COVID-19. Study-wide context: PBMCs, B-cell-depleted T cells, or T cells were the source of the cDNA or gDNA that made up the material.

Input material: peripheral blood. This clonotype originated in a human donor in a cohort sampled during active COVID-19. This chain links TRBV5-4 with TRBJ2-5; 8 bases agree with TRBD2. CDR3: CASSPPRGGQETQYF. The CDR3 coding sequence is TGTGCCAGCAGCCCCCCTCGGGGGGGACAAGAGACCCAGTACTTC.